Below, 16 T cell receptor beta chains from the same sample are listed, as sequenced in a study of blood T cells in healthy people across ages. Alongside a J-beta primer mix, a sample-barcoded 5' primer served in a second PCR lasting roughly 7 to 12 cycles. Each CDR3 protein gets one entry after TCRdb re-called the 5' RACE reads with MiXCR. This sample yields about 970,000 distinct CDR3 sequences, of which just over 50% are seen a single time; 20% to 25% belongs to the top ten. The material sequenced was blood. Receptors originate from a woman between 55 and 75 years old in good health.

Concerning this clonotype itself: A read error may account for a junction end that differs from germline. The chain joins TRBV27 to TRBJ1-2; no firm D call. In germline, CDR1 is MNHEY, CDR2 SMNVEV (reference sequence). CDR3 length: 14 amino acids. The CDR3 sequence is CASSVSAPIYGYTF. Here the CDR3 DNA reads TGTGCCAGCAGTGTATCGGCACCAATTTATGGCTACACCTTC.

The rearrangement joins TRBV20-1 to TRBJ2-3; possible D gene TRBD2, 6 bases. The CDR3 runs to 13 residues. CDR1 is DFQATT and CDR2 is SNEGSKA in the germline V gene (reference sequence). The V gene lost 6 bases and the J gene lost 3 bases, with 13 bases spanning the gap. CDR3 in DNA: TGCAGTGCCACCGGGACTTCTACAGATACGCAGTATTTT. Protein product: CSATGTSTDTQYF.

The chain's CDR3 is CASRKGRIQETQYF. CDR3 sequence (DNA): TGCGCCAGCAGGAAGGGTCGGATTCAAGAGACCCAGTACTTC. This rearrangement joins TRBV5-1 to TRBJ2-5; no reliable D call. Germline V lookup: CDR1 SGHRS, CDR2 YFSETQ. The germline V and J ends were trimmed by 5 bases and 2 bases, with 13 bases remaining between them. This CDR3 is built from 14 residues.

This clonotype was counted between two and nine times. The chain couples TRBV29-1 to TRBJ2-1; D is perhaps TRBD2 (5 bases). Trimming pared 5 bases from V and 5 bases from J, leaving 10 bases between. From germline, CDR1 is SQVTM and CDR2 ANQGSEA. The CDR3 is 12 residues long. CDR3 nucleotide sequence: TGCAGCGTTAAGCGGAACCACAATGAGCAGTTCTTC. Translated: CSVKRNHNEQFF.

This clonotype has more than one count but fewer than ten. CDR3 residues: CASSWRGQETQYF. CDR3 DNA: TGTGCCAGTAGTTGGAGGGGTCAAGAGACCCAGTACTTC. The chain links TRBV19 to TRBJ2-5; tentatively, D is TRBD2 (6 bases). V gave up 5 bases and J gave up 2 bases, with 9 bases separating them. CDR1 LNHDA and CDR2 SQIVND come from the germline V gene (reference sequence). CDR3 length: 13 amino acids.

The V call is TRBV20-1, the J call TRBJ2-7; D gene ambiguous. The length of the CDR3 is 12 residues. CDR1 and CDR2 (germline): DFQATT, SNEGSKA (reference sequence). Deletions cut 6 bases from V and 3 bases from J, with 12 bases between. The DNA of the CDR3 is TGCAGTGCGCAACGGCAGGACTACGAGCAGTACTTC. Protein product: CSAQRQDYEQYF.

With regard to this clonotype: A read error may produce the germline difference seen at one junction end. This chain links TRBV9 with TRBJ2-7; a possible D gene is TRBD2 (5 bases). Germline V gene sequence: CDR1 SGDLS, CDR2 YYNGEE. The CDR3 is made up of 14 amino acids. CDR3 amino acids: CVSSAERWGYEQYF. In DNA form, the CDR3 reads TGTGTCAGCAGTGCGGAGCGGTGGGGCTACGAGCAGTACTTC.

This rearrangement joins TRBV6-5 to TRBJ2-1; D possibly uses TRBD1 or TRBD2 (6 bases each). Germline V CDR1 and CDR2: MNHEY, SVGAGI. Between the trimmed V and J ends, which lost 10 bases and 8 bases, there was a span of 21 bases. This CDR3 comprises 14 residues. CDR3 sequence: CATKPGGAEDEQFF. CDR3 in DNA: TGTGCCACCAAACCCGGGGGCGCGGAAGATGAGCAGTTCTTC.

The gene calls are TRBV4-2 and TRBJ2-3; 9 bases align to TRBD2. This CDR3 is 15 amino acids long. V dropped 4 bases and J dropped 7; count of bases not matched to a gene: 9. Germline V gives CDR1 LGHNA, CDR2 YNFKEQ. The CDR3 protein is CASSPQTSGFNTQYF. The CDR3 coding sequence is TGTGCCAGCAGCCCTCAGACTAGCGGATTTAATACGCAGTATTTT.

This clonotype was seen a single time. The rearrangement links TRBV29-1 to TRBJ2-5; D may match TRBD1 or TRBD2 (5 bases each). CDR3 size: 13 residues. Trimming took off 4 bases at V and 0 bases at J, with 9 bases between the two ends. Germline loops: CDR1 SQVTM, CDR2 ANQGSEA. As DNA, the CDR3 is TGCAGCGTTGCTCGGGGCCACCAAGAGACCCAGTACTTC. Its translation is CSVARGHQETQYF.

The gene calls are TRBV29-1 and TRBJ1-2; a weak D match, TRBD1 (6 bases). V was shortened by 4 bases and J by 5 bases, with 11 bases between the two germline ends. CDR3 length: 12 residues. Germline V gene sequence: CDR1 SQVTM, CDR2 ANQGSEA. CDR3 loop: CSVGSGAYGYTF. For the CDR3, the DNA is TGCAGCGTTGGGTCAGGGGCATATGGCTACACCTTC. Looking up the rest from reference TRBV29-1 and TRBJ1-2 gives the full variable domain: SAVISQKPSRDICQRGTSLTIQCQVDSQVTMMFWYRQQPGQSLTLIATANQGSEATYESGFVIDKFPISRPNLTFSTLTVSNMSPEDSSIYLCSVGSGAYGYTFGSGTRLTVV.

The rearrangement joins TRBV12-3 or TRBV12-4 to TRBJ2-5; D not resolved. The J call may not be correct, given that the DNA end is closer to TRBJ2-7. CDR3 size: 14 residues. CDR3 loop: CASSSGPYGYEQYF. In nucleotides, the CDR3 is TGTGCCAGCAGCTCTGGACCATATGGTTACGAGCAGTACTTC.

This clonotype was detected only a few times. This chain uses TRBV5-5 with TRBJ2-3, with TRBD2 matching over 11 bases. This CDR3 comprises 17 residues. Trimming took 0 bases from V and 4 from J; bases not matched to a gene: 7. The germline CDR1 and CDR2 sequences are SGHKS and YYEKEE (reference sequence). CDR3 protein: CASSLALAGVSADTQYF. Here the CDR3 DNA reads TGTGCCAGCAGCTTGGCACTAGCGGGAGTATCGGCAGATACGCAGTATTTT.

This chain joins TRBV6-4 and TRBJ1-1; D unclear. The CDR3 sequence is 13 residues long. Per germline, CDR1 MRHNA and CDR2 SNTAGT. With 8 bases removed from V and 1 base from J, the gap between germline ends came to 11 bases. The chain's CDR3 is CASAVSQNTEAFF. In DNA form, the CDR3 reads TGTGCCAGCGCGGTGTCTCAGAACACTGAAGCTTTCTTT.

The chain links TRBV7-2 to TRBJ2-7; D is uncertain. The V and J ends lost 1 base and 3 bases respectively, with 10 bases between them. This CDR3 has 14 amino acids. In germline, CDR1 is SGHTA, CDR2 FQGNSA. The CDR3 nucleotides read TGTGCCAGCAGCTTAGTAGGGTTGCTCTACGAGCAGTACTTC. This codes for CASSLVGLLYEQYF.

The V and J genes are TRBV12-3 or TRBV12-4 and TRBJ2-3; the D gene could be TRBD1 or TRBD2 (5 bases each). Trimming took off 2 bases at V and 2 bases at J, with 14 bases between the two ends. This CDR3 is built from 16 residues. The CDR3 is CASSLTGRLTTDTQYF. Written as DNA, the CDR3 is TGTGCCAGCAGTTTAACGGGACGCCTCACCACAGATACGCAGTATTTT.